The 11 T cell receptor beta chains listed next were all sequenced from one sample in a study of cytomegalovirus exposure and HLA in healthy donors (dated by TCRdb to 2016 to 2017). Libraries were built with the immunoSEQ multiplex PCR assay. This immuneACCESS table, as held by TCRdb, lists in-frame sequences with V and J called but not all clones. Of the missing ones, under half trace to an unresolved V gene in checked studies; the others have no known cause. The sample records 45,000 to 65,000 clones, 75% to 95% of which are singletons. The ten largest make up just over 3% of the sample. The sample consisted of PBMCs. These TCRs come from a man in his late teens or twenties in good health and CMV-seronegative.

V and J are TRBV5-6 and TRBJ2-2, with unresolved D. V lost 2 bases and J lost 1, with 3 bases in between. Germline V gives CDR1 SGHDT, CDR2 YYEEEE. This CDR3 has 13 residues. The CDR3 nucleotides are TGTGCCAGCAGCTTCAGGAACACCGGGGAGCTGTTTTTT. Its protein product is CASSFRNTGELFF.

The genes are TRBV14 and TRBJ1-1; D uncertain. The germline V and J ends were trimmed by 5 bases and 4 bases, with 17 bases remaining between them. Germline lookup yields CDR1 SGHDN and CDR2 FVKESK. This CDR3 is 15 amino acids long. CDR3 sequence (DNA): TGTGCCAGCAGCACCCTCTTCCCGGCGGGCACTGAAGCTTTCTTT. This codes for CASSTLFPAGTEAFF.

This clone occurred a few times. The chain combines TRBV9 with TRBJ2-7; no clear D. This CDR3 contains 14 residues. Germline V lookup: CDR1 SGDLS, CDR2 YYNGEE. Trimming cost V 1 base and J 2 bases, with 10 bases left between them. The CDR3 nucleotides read TGTGCCAGCAGCGTATCGGTCGGAGCCTACGAGCAGTACTTC. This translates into CASSVSVGAYEQYF.

The CDR3 DNA is TGTGCCAGCAGCCGAGGGGGACTAGCGGGCGTCTCGGGGGTGACCCAGTACTTC. Protein sequence: CASSRGGLAGVSGVTQYF. The chain combines TRBV5-4 with TRBJ2-5, with 12 bases that match TRBD2. This CDR3 is built from 18 residues. V shed 4 bases, J shed 7 bases, and the junction held 17 bases outside the gene matches. Per the germline V gene, CDR1 is SGHNT and CDR2 is YYREEE (reference sequence).

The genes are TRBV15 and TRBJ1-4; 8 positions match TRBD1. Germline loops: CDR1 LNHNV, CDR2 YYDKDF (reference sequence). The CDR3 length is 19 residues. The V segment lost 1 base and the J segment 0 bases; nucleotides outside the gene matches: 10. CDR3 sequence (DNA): TGTGCCACCAGCAGAGTACCGGGACAGGACACTGCAACTAATGAAAAACTGTTTTTT. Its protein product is CATSRVPGQDTATNEKLFF.

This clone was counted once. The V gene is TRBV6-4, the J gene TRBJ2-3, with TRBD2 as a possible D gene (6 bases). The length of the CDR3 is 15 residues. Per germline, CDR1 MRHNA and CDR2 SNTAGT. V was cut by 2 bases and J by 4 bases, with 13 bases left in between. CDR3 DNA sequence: TGTGCCAGCAGTGACCGGGGGAGCCCGGCAGATACGCAGTATTTT. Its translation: CASSDRGSPADTQYF.

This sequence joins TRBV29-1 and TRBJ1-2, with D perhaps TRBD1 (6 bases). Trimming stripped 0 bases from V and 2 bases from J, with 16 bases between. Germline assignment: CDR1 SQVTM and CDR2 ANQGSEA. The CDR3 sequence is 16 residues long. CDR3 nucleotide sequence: TGCAGCGTTGAAGAAGGGGGGGCAGGGGCCAACTATGGCTACACCTTC. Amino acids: CSVEEGGAGANYGYTF.

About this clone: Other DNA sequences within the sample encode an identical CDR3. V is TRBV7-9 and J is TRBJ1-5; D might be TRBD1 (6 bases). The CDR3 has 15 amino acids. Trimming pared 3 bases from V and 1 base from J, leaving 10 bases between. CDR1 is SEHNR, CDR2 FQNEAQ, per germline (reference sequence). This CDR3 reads CASSLGDTSNQPQHF. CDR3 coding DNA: TGTGCCAGCAGCTTGGGGGACACCAGCAATCAGCCCCAGCATTTT.

CDR3 region: CASSISDSNQPQHF. DNA of the CDR3: TGTGCCAGTAGTATCTCCGACAGTAATCAGCCCCAGCATTTT. The chain employs TRBV19 and TRBJ1-5, with D possibly being TRBD1 (5 bases). This CDR3 is built from 14 residues. Germline V gene lookup returns CDR1 LNHDA and CDR2 SQIVND (reference sequence). V lost 3 bases and J lost 4, with 10 bases in between.

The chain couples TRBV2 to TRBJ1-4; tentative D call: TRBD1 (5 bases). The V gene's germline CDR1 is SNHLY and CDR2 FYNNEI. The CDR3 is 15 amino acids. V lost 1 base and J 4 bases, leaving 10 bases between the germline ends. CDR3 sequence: CASSEGTSINEKLFF. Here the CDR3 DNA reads TGTGCCAGCAGTGAAGGGACAAGTATTAATGAAAAACTGTTTTTT.

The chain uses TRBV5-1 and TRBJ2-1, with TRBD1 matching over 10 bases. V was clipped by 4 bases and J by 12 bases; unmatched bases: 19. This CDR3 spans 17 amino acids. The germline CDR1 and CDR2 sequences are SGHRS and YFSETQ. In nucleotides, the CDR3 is TGCGCCAGCAGCGTTCCCGGGCGGGACAGGGGAAGGACTGGGCAGTTCTTC. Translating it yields CASSVPGRDRGRTGQFF.